This T cell receptor (beta chain) was identified during a study of T cells after posttransplantation cyclophosphamide. Study-wide findings and caveats: TRB overlap between skin or GI tissue T cells and blood was limited. Recipient CMV seropositivity and CMV reactivation strongly tracked TRB clonality. Donor CD8+ memory clones often dominated recipient blood repertoires at later times.

The data were produced by immunoSEQ multiplex PCR, yet TCRdb's version contains in-frame clones alone and is incomplete. The sample holds 30,000 or so clones, and no clone turns up only once. The CDR3 runs 14 residues. Germline V CDR1 and CDR2: MDHEN, SYDVKM. V shed 4 bases and J shed 5 bases, with 14 bases lying between them. The related graft donor's blood sample was taken on the day of bone marrow donation. This clone was seen ten or more times. Its antigen is undetermined. Different DNA sequences within this sample yield the same CDR3. The sequenced material came from PBMCs. The rearrangement joins TRBV28 to TRBJ1-2; D not certain. The origin of this receptor is a woman between 55 and 75 years old in good health, CMV-negative, and a related stem cell transplant donor. In DNA form, the CDR3 reads TGTGCCAGCAGTTCTGACCTCGGGTGGTATGGCTACACCTTC. Amino acids: CASSSDLGWYGYTF.